This TCR beta chain was sequenced for a study of T cell repertoires in cytomegalovirus infection (dated by TCRdb to 2018 to 2020). With regard to the full study: Because public TCR beta signatures pointed to carriage of CMV infection together with the matching HLA type, the HLA type of each donor mattered for the analysis. Overall results and qualifications from the work: The ex vivo response was dominated by HLA-C-restricted CMV-specific TCR beta clonotypes, which also provided the single most frequent clonotype in two of eight donors. Cumulative frequency of public TCR beta family members discriminated carriers of CMV infection plus the relevant HLA type in this cohort and an independent 352-donor cohort.

This clonotype showed up just a few times. Its target antigen remains unknown. The input lacks base qualities; no much larger clone sits a single base away. The sequencing machine was an Illumina HiSeq 1500. TCRdb applied fastp at Q25 and MiXCR to the public reads, then kept only in-frame beta chains. All rows with the same CDR3 protein become a single entry with the most common DNA and genes. For this sample the table gives roughly 280,000 distinct CDR3 sequences, of which roughly 10% were detected only once. The ten largest clones represent around 16% of the sample. Its CDR3 holds 13 amino acids, cysteine through phenylalanine. The CDR3 DNA has 39 bases and is translated from base 1. From V the trimming removes 6 bases and from J it removes 3 bases, while the gene matches leave 2 bases of the junction unaccounted for. The germline V gene yields SGHTA for CDR1 and FQGNSA for CDR2.

This TCR derives from a human donor in good health (CMV status not recorded). Some clones in this sample may be carry-over from other donors' samples. The sequenced sample was PBMCs. The V and J genes are TRBV7-2 and TRBJ2-7; 10 bases in the junction line up with TRBD2. The DNA reads as follows: TGTGCCAGCAGTACTAGCGGGGTCTACGAGCAGTACTTC. Protein translation: CASSTSGVYEQYF.